This T cell receptor (beta chain) was captured in a study of T cell changes during pregnancy in multiple sclerosis. The CDR3 sequence is 18 residues long. Germline-derived CDR1 and CDR2 are SGDLS and YYNGEE. The trim removed 3 bases at V and 7 bases at J, leaving 16 bases unmatched. The table came from immunoSEQ multiplex PCR; TCRdb's copy has only in-frame clones and leaves some out. Among around 59,000 clones listed, 91% were seen once. This sample comprised CD4+ T cells from peripheral blood mononuclear cells, obtained in the first trimester of pregnancy. The sequence was collected from a female donor with multiple sclerosis, enrolled in a pregnancy study. The chain links TRBV9 to TRBJ2-2; TRBD2 aligns across 9 bases. The CDR3 bases are TGTGCCAGCAGCGGACCTAGGAGCGGGGGGCCCCTCGGCGGGGAGCTGTTTTTT. Encoded protein: CASSGPRSGGPLGGELFF.